This T cell receptor beta chain emerged from a study of CD8+ T cells in alopecia areata. Across the study: Treated patients swallowed 5 to 10 mg of oral tofacitinib twice daily.

Indicated treatment: oral pan-JAK inhibitor, 5-10 mg twice daily. Concerning this clone: Its specificity is not known.

Germline V gene data show CDR1 as SGHAT and CDR2 as FQNNGV. V shed 6 bases and J 5 bases; nucleotides not matched to a gene: 8. The CDR3 has 15 amino acids. RNA extraction was followed by reverse transcription into cDNA, which acted as the sequencing template. Sequencing used immunoSEQ multiplex PCR; TCRdb keeps in-frame clones, though not all of them. The sample holds about 190,000 clones, roughly 50% seen once. Study conclusions and caveats: Scalp sample sequencing also detects resident alphabeta T cells of normal skin. Expanded CD8+ clones among the top 100, as well as scalp clonality, were significantly decreased by tofacitinib.

The sample here was CD8+ T cells sorted from blood, taken at week 24, from a patient treated with tofacitinib. The rearrangement joins TRBV11-2 to TRBJ2-1; 9 nucleotides match TRBD2. The sequence was collected from a human donor with alopecia areata. The CDR3 nucleotides read TGTGCCAGCAGAGCTCTAGCGGGGTATGACAATGAGCAGTTCTTC. Protein sequence: CASRALAGYDNEQFF.